The 3 T cell receptor beta chains reported below all come from one sample, sequenced in a study of blood T cell repertoires in COVID-19. Repertoires were generated with immunoSEQ multiplex PCR, while TCRdb's copy carries only in-frame clones and drops some. The sample includes fewer than 350,000 clones, 90% of them seen just once. Sample: PBMCs or T cells enriched from blood (not recorded which). The receptors here all came from a woman aged 18 to 35 with acute COVID-19.

There are a few counts of this clone. The genes are TRBV18 and TRBJ1-5, with TRBD1 matching over 7 bases. CDR1 is KGHSH and CDR2 is LQKENI in the germline V gene. J lost 6 bases, V lost 3 bases, and 5 bases had no gene match. CDR3 length: 14 residues. CDR3 loop: CASSPPGGIQPQHF. The CDR3 bases are TGTGCCAGCTCACCCCCAGGGGGGATTCAGCCCCAGCATTTT.

The chain has TRBV4-2 and TRBJ1-5, with D perhaps matching TRBD1 (5 bases). The CDR3 contains 17 residues. Trimming removed 0 bases at V and 0 bases at J, with 12 bases between. Germline-derived CDR1 and CDR2 are LGHNA and YNFKEQ. This CDR3 is CASSQEPGGYSNQPQHF. The DNA for the CDR3 is TGTGCCAGCAGCCAAGAGCCCGGGGGGTATAGCAATCAGCCCCAGCATTTT.

The rearrangement joins TRBV5-1 to TRBJ2-2; no firm D call. The CDR3 runs 13 residues. The germline V and J ends were trimmed by 4 bases and 7 bases, with 11 bases remaining between them. The germline CDR1 and CDR2 sequences are SGHRS and YFSETQ. CDR3 DNA sequence: TGCGCCAGCAGCACCCCTCTAGGCGGGGAGCTGTTTTTT. This translates into CASSTPLGGELFF.